One sample yielded the 27 T cell receptor beta chains listed below, sequenced in a study of cytomegalovirus exposure and HLA in healthy donors. The PCR was carried out with 60 Vbeta primers and 13 Jbeta primers. Measured with immunoSEQ multiplex PCR; TCRdb has only the in-frame clones, and not every one. The data show roughly 88,000 clones, roughly 70% seen once. Sequenced material: PBMCs. These TCRs come from a man aged 50-60 years in good health and CMV-seronegative.

The chain couples TRBV30 to TRBJ2-7; 8 positions match TRBD2. Germline V CDR1 and CDR2: GTSNPN, SVGIG (reference sequence). The ends lost 4 bases at V and 2 bases at J; junction bases unmatched: 7. The CDR3 length is 14 residues. The CDR3 loop is CAWNPAGGPYEQYV. CDR3 coding DNA: TGTGCCTGGAACCCTGCGGGAGGCCCCTACGAGCAGTACGTC.

The chain recombines TRBV29-1 with TRBJ2-3, with D possibly TRBD2 on 6 matching bases. There are 12 residues in the CDR3. Germline CDR1 SQVTM, CDR2 ANQGSEA. With 2 bases removed from V and 4 bases from J, the gap between germline ends came to 7 bases. This chain's CDR3 is CSVETGADTQYF. For the CDR3, the DNA is TGCAGCGTTGAAACGGGGGCAGATACGCAGTATTTT.

This chain connects TRBV5-5 to TRBJ2-7; 12 bases fit TRBD2. Trimming took 1 base from V and 2 from J; bases not matched to a gene: 7. Germline assignment: CDR1 SGHKS and CDR2 YYEKEE (reference sequence). The CDR3 consists of 17 residues. In nucleotides, the CDR3 is TGTGCCAGCAGCTTGAAGACTAGCGGGAGTTCACCCTACGAGCAGTACGTC. This codes for CASSLKTSGSSPYEQYV.

The chain is built from TRBV13 and TRBJ1-3; a weak D match, TRBD1 (6 bases). Germline values: CDR1 PRHDT, CDR2 FYEKMQ (reference sequence). Trimming stripped 2 bases from V and 0 bases from J, with 11 bases between. The CDR3 length is 16 residues. The CDR3 spells CASSLRDRSSGNTIYF. CDR3 coding DNA: TGTGCCAGCAGCTTAAGAGACAGGAGCTCTGGAAACACCATATATTTT. Full variable domain (missing parts from reference TRBV13 and TRBJ1-3): AAGVIQSPRHLIKEKRETATLKCYPIPRHDTVYWYQQGPGQDPQFLISFYEKMQSDKGSIPDRFSAQQFSDYHSELNMSSLELGDSALYFCASSLRDRSSGNTIYFGEGSWLTVV.

This clone was seen once. CDR3: CASSSRPLAGEAGYNEQFF. The CDR3 nucleotides read TGCGCCAGCAGTTCCCGGCCCCTAGCGGGAGAGGCAGGGTACAATGAGCAGTTCTTC. The gene calls are TRBV5-1 and TRBJ2-1; TRBD2 matches 10 bases. The CDR3 extends over 19 amino acids. The V gene's germline CDR1 is SGHRS and CDR2 YFSETQ. The V gene end was trimmed by 5 bases and the J gene end by 4 bases; junction bases not matched to a gene: 18.

The chain combines TRBV30 with TRBJ2-2; 9 bases match TRBD2. The J segment lost 6 bases and the V segment lost 4 bases, leaving 6 bases of the junction unmatched. Looked up from germline, CDR1 is GTSNPN and CDR2 is SVGIG (reference sequence). The CDR3 is 14 residues long. The CDR3 DNA reads as TGTGCCTGGAATAGCGGGAGAGGGTCCGGGGAGCTGTTTTTT. The encoded protein is CAWNSGRGSGELFF. The full variable domain, in which reference TRBV30 and TRBJ2-2 provide the parts outside the CDR3, is SQTIHQWPATLVQPVGSPLSLECTVEGTSNPNLYWYRQAAGRGLQLLFYSVGIGQISSEVPQNLSASRPQDRQFILSSKKLLLSDSGFYLCAWNSGRGSGELFFGEGSRLTVL.

In regard to this clone: At one end, the junction sequence differs from germline, possibly due to a read error. The V call is TRBV20-1, the J call TRBJ2-1, with D possibly being TRBD1 (6 bases). Germline V lookup: CDR1 DFQATT, CDR2 SNEGSKA (reference sequence). This CDR3 spans 11 amino acids. CDR3 sequence: CSARDQGKDVF. The CDR3 DNA sequence: TGCAGTGCTAGAGATCAGGGGAAGGACGTCTTC.

This clone was counted a single time. Here the CDR3 reads CASSLEVPTVRGYTF. CDR3 DNA sequence: TGTGCCAGCAGCCTAGAGGTGCCCACCGTGAGGGGCTACACCTTC. The rearrangement joins TRBV4-2 to TRBJ1-2; D gene uncertain. V lost 4 bases to trimming and J lost 8 bases, with 20 bases between them. Germline CDR1 is LGHNA and CDR2 is YNFKEQ. The CDR3 sequence is 15 residues long.

The chain links TRBV6-1 to TRBJ2-5, with TRBD1 identical over 7 bases. The CDR3 length is 13 residues. Germline assignment: CDR1 MNHNS and CDR2 SASEGT. With V trimmed by 7 bases and J by 1 base, 3 bases remained unmatched. The CDR3 sequence: CASMRDSQETQYF. CDR3 sequence (DNA): TGTGCCAGCATGAGGGACAGCCAAGAGACCCAGTACTTC.

V usage is TRBV5-1 and J usage is TRBJ1-2; no clear D. V lost 4 bases and J 3 bases, leaving 10 bases between the germline ends. The CDR3 has 13 amino acids. Germline lookup yields CDR1 SGHRS and CDR2 YFSETQ. The CDR3 spells CASSSQADYGYTF. As DNA, the CDR3 is TGCGCCAGCAGCAGTCAGGCCGACTATGGCTACACCTTC.

The V gene is TRBV29-1, the J gene TRBJ2-1, with 8 bases matching TRBD1. With V trimmed by 1 base and J by 3 bases, 5 bases remained unmatched. Germline values: CDR1 SQVTM, CDR2 ANQGSEA. The CDR3 length is 15 residues. CDR3: CSVEGAGQGYNEQFF. CDR3 DNA: TGCAGCGTTGAAGGCGCCGGACAGGGCTACAATGAGCAGTTCTTC.

The chain joins TRBV6-6 to TRBJ2-1, with D maybe TRBD1 (6 bases). The V gene's germline CDR1 is MNHNY and CDR2 SVGAGI (reference sequence). The V and J ends lost 5 bases and 4 bases respectively, with 12 bases between them. This CDR3 is 14 amino acids long. DNA for the CDR3: TGTGCCAGCAGTCTGCGGCAGGGGTACAATGAGCAGTTCTTC. This gives the protein CASSLRQGYNEQFF.

The chain is built from TRBV25-1 and TRBJ1-1; possible D gene TRBD1, 6 bases. Germline CDR1 MGHDK, CDR2 SYGVNS. This CDR3 comprises 15 residues. The ends were cut back, 1 base at V and 6 bases at J, with 15 bases in the middle. The CDR3 sequence is CASSEWRQVEAEAFF. CDR3 nucleotide sequence: TGTGCCAGCAGTGAATGGCGACAGGTGGAGGCTGAAGCTTTCTTT.

The chain uses TRBV5-1 and TRBJ1-6; D gene unclear. This CDR3 is 14 amino acids long. V was clipped by 5 bases and J by 9 bases, with 15 bases between them. Germline-derived CDR1 and CDR2 are SGHRS and YFSETQ. The CDR3 protein is CASSSQDFPSPLHF. DNA of the CDR3: TGCGCCAGCAGTTCGCAGGACTTCCCTTCACCCCTCCACTTT.

The V and J genes are TRBV6-5 and TRBJ2-7; TRBD1 aligns across 8 bases. CDR3 length equals 14 residues. The trim removed 5 bases at V and 0 bases at J, leaving 3 bases unmatched. CDR1 is MNHEY and CDR2 is SVGAGI in the germline V gene. CDR3 sequence: CASSRDRNSYEQYF. CDR3 nucleotides: TGTGCCAGCAGTCGGGACAGGAACTCCTACGAGCAGTACTTC.

V is TRBV13 and J is TRBJ2-1; D call uncertain. Trimming removed 2 bases from V and 10 bases from J, with 9 bases in between. Germline lookup yields CDR1 PRHDT and CDR2 FYEKMQ (reference sequence). The CDR3 spans 12 residues. The CDR3: CASSLSPLEQFF. The CDR3 DNA sequence: TGTGCCAGCAGCTTAAGTCCACTGGAGCAGTTCTTC.

This clone was seen only a few times. V usage is TRBV5-1 and J usage is TRBJ1-1; tentatively, D is TRBD1 (5 bases). Looked up from germline, CDR1 is SGHRS and CDR2 is YFSETQ. The CDR3 runs 13 residues. Between the trimmed V and J ends, which lost 2 bases and 10 bases, there was a span of 15 bases. The CDR3 coding sequence is TGCGCCAGCAGCTTTGGTTCGGGGGAGGGAGCTTTCTTT. Translation gives CASSFGSGEGAFF. The complete variable domain, with remaining parts taken from reference TRBV5-1 and TRBJ1-1, reads KAGVTQTPRYLIKTRGQQVTLSCSPISGHRSVSWYQQTPGQGLQFLFEYFSETQRNKGNFPGRFSGRQFSNSRSEMNVSTLELGDSALYLCASSFGSGEGAFFGQGTRLTVV.

The chain combines TRBV29-1 with TRBJ2-1; tentatively, D is TRBD2 (6 bases). V lost 7 bases, J lost 8 bases, and 18 bases lay in between. This CDR3 spans 13 amino acids. Germline V gene sequence: CDR1 SQVTM, CDR2 ANQGSEA. This CDR3 reads CSALGESGYEQFF. CDR3 bases: TGCAGCGCACTCGGGGAAAGCGGGTATGAGCAGTTCTTC.

V and J are TRBV9 and TRBJ2-5; 9 bases match TRBD2. V lost 4 bases, J lost 4 bases, and 5 bases stayed unmatched. CDR3 size: 14 residues. Germline CDR1 reads SGDLS; CDR2 reads YYNGEE. The CDR3 protein is CASSRTSEGETQYF. CDR3 coding DNA: TGTGCCAGCAGCCGGACTAGCGAGGGAGAGACCCAGTACTTC.

The chain links TRBV30 to TRBJ1-2; the D gene is possibly TRBD1 (6 bases). Germline V gene sequence: CDR1 GTSNPN, CDR2 SVGIG (reference sequence). This CDR3 is 12 amino acids long. The germline V and J ends were trimmed by 5 bases and 6 bases, with 13 bases remaining between them. The chain's CDR3 is CAWAHRVDGYTF. The CDR3 DNA sequence: TGTGCCTGGGCGCACAGGGTTGATGGCTACACCTTC.

This clone was recorded once. The chain links TRBV25-1 to TRBJ2-5; tentatively, D is TRBD1 (6 bases). Germline CDR1 reads MGHDK; CDR2 reads SYGVNS. CDR3 length equals 15 residues. Trimming left V 4 bases short and J 1 base short, with 13 bases between. The CDR3 region has the DNA TGTGCCAGCAGTGTCCGACAGGCCTTCCAAGAGACCCAGTACTTC. It codes for CASSVRQAFQETQYF.

This clone has more than one count but fewer than ten. The chain combines TRBV9 with TRBJ2-1, with 9 bases lining up with TRBD1. CDR3 length: 14 residues. With V trimmed by 6 bases and J by 7 bases, 8 bases remained unmatched. Germline loops: CDR1 SGDLS, CDR2 YYNGEE. CDR3 sequence reads: CASNSGDRVNEQFF. CDR3 DNA sequence: TGTGCCAGCAACTCAGGGGACAGGGTAAATGAGCAGTTCTTC.

The genes are TRBV5-6 and TRBJ2-2, with D possibly TRBD2 on 6 matching bases. Per germline, CDR1 SGHDT and CDR2 YYEEEE. The CDR3 has 15 amino acids. Trimming pared 2 bases from V and 7 bases from J, leaving 15 bases between. The CDR3 bases are TGTGCCAGCAGCTTCATCGGGGAGGTGAACGGGGAGCTGTTTTTT. Translated: CASSFIGEVNGELFF. Filled out from reference TRBV5-6 and TRBJ2-2, the complete variable domain reads DAGVTQSPTHLIKTRGQQVTLRCSPKSGHDTVSWYQQALGQGPQFIFQYYEEEERQRGNFPDRFSGHQFPNYSSELNVNALLLGDSALYLCASSFIGEVNGELFFGEGSRLTVL.

The chain couples TRBV5-6 to TRBJ1-1; possibly TRBD1 for D (5 bases). Trimming took 3 bases from V and 1 from J, leaving 7 bases between them. The CDR3 is 13 residues long. Germline-derived CDR1 and CDR2 are SGHDT and YYEEEE. CDR3 coding DNA: TGTGCCAGCAGCTGGGGCAGGAACACTGAAGCTTTCTTT. Its protein product is CASSWGRNTEAFF.

This clone has a handful of counts. This chain uses TRBV7-9 with TRBJ2-2; the D gene is possibly TRBD1 (6 bases). Between the trimmed V and J ends, which lost 5 bases and 3 bases, there was a span of 16 bases. The length of the CDR3 is 16 residues. CDR1 is SEHNR and CDR2 is FQNEAQ in the germline V gene (reference sequence). CDR3: CASSPRNRADTGELFF. CDR3 DNA: TGTGCCAGCAGCCCTAGAAACAGGGCGGACACCGGGGAGCTGTTTTTT.

This clone was counted only a few times. The J gene is TRBJ2-2, the V gene TRBV29-1, with 11 bases aligning to TRBD2. The CDR3 consists of 13 residues. V lost 7 bases, J lost 6 bases, and 4 bases stayed unmatched. CDR1 is SQVTM, CDR2 ANQGSEA, per germline. CDR3 DNA sequence: TGCAGCGCGACTAGCGGGATTGCCGGGGAGCTGTTTTTT. This translates into CSATSGIAGELFF.

The chain has TRBV7-3 and TRBJ2-4; 9 bases are shared with TRBD2. The CDR3 length is 17 residues. Looked up from germline, CDR1 is SGHTA and CDR2 is FQGTGA. The ends lost 2 bases at V and 5 bases at J; junction bases unmatched: 10. The chain's CDR3 is CASSLLPGLAPQNIQYF. CDR3 DNA sequence: TGTGCCAGCAGCTTACTTCCGGGACTAGCCCCTCAAAACATTCAGTACTTC. The variable domain in full, with the rest retrieved from reference TRBV7-3 and TRBJ2-4, is GAGVSQTPSNKVTEKGKYVELRCDPISGHTALYWYRQSLGQGPEFLIYFQGTGAADDSGLPNDRFFAVRPEGSVSTLKIQRTERGDSAVYLCASSLLPGLAPQNIQYFGAGTRLSVL.